The source of this T cell receptor (beta chain) is a study of blood T cell repertoires in COVID-19. Turning to the study itself: Collection of acute and convalescent COVID-19 samples took place in the United States, Italy and Spain. Sample material is recorded as cDNA or gDNA derived from T cells, B-cell-depleted T cells, or PBMCs.

Recovered Cohort 3 donors showed two negative PCRs, clearance, or symptom resolution. The junction had 3 bases not matched to a gene; V was cut back by 1 base and J by 1 base. Per the germline V gene, CDR1 is SGHNT and CDR2 is YYREEE (reference sequence). This CDR3 has 15 amino acids. Data came from immunoSEQ multiplex PCR; TCRdb stores just in-frame clones and leaves some out. The sample includes roughly 280,000 clones, roughly 89% of them seen just once. The TCR was taken from a woman aged 55-69 years who had recovered from COVID-19. Sequencing was carried out using PBMCs or T cells enriched from blood (not recorded which). The gene calls are TRBV5-4 and TRBJ2-5; TRBD2 matches 8 bases. The CDR3 loop reads CASSLQAGVQETQYF. The CDR3, as DNA: TGTGCCAGCAGCTTGCAAGCGGGGGTCCAAGAGACCCAGTACTTC.